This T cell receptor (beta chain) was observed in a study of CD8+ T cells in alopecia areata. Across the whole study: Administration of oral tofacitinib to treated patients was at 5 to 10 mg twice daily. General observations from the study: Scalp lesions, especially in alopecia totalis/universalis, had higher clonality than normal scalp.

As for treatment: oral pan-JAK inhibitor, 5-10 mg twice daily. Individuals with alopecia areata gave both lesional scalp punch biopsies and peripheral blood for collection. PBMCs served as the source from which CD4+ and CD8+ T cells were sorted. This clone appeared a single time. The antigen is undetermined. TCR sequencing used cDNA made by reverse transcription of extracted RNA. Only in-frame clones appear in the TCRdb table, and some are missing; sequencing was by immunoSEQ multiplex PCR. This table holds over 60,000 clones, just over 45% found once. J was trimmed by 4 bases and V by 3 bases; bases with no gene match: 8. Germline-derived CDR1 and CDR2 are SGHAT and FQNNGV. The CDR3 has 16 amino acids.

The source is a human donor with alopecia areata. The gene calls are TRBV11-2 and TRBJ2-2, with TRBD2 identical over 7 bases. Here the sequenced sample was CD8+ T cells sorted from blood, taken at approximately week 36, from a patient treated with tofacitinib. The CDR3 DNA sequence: TGTGCCAGCAGCTTCAGCGGGGCGGGGCCCACCGGGGAGCTGTTTTTT. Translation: CASSFSGAGPTGELFF. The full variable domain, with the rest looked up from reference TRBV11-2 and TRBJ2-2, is EAGVAQSPRYKIIEKRQSVAFWCNPISGHATLYWYQQILGQGPKLLIQFQNNGVVDDSQLPKDRFSAERLKGVDSTLKIQPAKLEDSAVYLCASSFSGAGPTGELFFGEGSRLTVL.